Listed below are T cell receptor beta chains from one sample, sequenced in a study of tissue T cells after allogeneic stem cell transplantation. TCRdb's table, derived via immunoSEQ multiplex PCR, lists solely in-frame clones and lacks some. The profile shows roughly 30,000 clones, approximately 85% of them singletons. This specimen consisted of blood, obtained before transplantation. All receptors come from a woman between 18 and 55 years old who later had graft-versus-host disease after an allogeneic stem cell transplant. Each CDR3 is given with its conserved first and last residue. D genes are given only for firm matches. Size is stated for part of the rows, as once, few or many counts, or as a class when the clone is expanded.

size: -; V: TRBV4-1; D: -; J: TRBJ2-7; DNA: TGCGCCAGCAGCCAAGTTGGGTCAGGGATCCCCTACGAGCAGTACTTC; CDR3: CASSQVGSGIPYEQYF
size: once; V: TRBV28; D: -; J: TRBJ1-5; DNA: TGTGCCAGCAGTCCTGCCGCGGGTGATCAGCCCCAGCATTTT; CDR3: CASSPAAGDQPQHF
size: -; V: TRBV7-9; D: -; J: TRBJ1-1; DNA: TGTGCCAGCAGCTCGAAGGGAGGCCCGGGGGCTGAAGCTTTCTTT; CDR3: CASSSKGGPGAEAFF
size: -; V: TRBV6-6; D: TRBD1; J: TRBJ2-7; DNA: TGTGCCAGCAGTCCGGTGGACAGGGCCCACGAGCAGTACTTC; CDR3: CASSPVDRAHEQYF
size: -; V: TRBV5-6; D: -; J: TRBJ1-2; DNA: TGTGCCAGCAGCTTCCAGCCGGGGGATAGCTATGGCTACACCTTC; CDR3: CASSFQPGDSYGYTF
size: -; V: TRBV25-1; D: TRBD1; J: TRBJ1-1; DNA: TGTGCCAGCAGTGAACCAGGGGGCAGGACTGAAGCTTTCTTT; CDR3: CASSEPGGRTEAFF
size: -; V: TRBV5-1; D: TRBD2; J: TRBJ2-7; DNA: TGCGCCAGCAGCCGGATTAAAGCGGGAGTCTACGAGCAGTACTTC; CDR3: CASSRIKAGVYEQYF
size: few; V: TRBV5-1; D: -; J: TRBJ1-1; DNA: TGCGCCAGCAGCCCGAACACAGGTATCGCTGAAGCTTTCTTT; CDR3: CASSPNTGIAEAFF
size: -; V: TRBV30; D: -; J: TRBJ1-1; DNA: TGTGCCTGGAGTGGAGACCAGAGGGCACTTACTGAAGCTTTCTTT; CDR3: CAWSGDQRALTEAFF
size: -; V: TRBV29-1; D: -; J: TRBJ1-1; DNA: TGCAGCGTCGGCCGGGTTAGGGGGTCGAACACTGAAGCTTTCTTT; CDR3: CSVGRVRGSNTEAFF
size: once; V: TRBV11-2; D: -; J: TRBJ1-2; DNA: TGTGCCAGCAGCTTATATGGCCCTAGCTATGGCTACACCTTC; CDR3: CASSLYGPSYGYTF
size: -; V: TRBV18; D: TRBD2; J: TRBJ2-7; DNA: TGTGCCAGCTCACACCCCGAGGGAGGGGATTTTTCCTACGAGCAGTACTTC; CDR3: CASSHPEGGDFSYEQYF
size: -; V: TRBV5-1; D: TRBD1; J: TRBJ2-3; DNA: TGCGCCAGCAGCCCGAGGACAGGAACAGATACGCAGTATTTT; CDR3: CASSPRTGTDTQYF
size: once; V: TRBV19; D: -; J: TRBJ1-2; DNA: TGTGCCAGTAGTATATATTTTGCAAATAACTATGGCTACACCTTC; CDR3: CASSIYFANNYGYTF
size: -; V: TRBV7-9; D: -; J: TRBJ1-1; DNA: TGTGCCAGCAGCCACGAATACACTGAAGCTTTCTTT; CDR3: CASSHEYTEAFF
size: -; V: TRBV18; D: -; J: TRBJ1-2; DNA: TGTGCCAGCTCACCAAAACAGCTCCAACAGGGTAACTATGGCTACACCTTC; CDR3: CASSPKQLQQGNYGYTF
size: few; V: TRBV5-4; D: -; J: TRBJ1-2; DNA: TGTGCCAGCAGCTTGAGCACGACTAACTATGGCTACACCTTC; CDR3: CASSLSTTNYGYTF
size: -; V: TRBV7-3; D: TRBD2; J: TRBJ2-1; DNA: TGTGCCAGCAGCTTTAGCGGGGGGGCCGTGGATGAGCAGTTCTTC; CDR3: CASSFSGGAVDEQFF
size: -; V: TRBV18; D: TRBD1; J: TRBJ1-1; DNA: TGTGCCAGCTCACGAAACTCCGGGACAGCGAACACTGAAGCTTTCTTT; CDR3: CASSRNSGTANTEAFF
size: -; V: TRBV5-4; D: -; J: TRBJ2-2; DNA: TGTGCCAGCAGCTTGGCGGGATCGAACACCGGGGAGCTGTTTTTT; CDR3: CASSLAGSNTGELFF
size: -; V: TRBV5-4; D: -; J: TRBJ2-2; DNA: TGTGCCAGCAGCTCCGCGGGCGGACGGACCACCGGGGAGCTGTTTTTT; CDR3: CASSSAGGRTTGELFF
size: -; V: TRBV4-3; D: -; J: TRBJ2-7; DNA: TGCGCCAGCAGCCAAGACAGCTCCAGGGGGGGGCCATACGAGCAGTACTTC; CDR3: CASSQDSSRGGPYEQYF
size: -; V: TRBV5-4; D: TRBD1; J: TRBJ2-1; DNA: TGTGCCAGCACCTTGGTGGGACAGGGGGGTGAGCAGTTCTTC; CDR3: CASTLVGQGGEQFF
size: -; V: TRBV7-9; D: TRBD1; J: TRBJ1-1; DNA: TGTGCCAGCAGCCAAACAGGGGGCTTTACTGAAGCTTTCTTT; CDR3: CASSQTGGFTEAFF